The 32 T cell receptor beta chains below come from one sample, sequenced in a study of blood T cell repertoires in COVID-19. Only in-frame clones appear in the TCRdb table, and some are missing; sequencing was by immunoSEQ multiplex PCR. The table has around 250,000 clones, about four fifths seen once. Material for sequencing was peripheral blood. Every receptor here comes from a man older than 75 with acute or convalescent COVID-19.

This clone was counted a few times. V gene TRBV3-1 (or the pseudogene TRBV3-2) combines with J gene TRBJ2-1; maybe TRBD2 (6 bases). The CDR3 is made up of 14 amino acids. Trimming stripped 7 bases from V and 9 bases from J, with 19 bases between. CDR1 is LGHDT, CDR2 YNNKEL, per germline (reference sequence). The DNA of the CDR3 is TGTGCCAGCAACGCGGGACCCCCCGGAAGTGAGCAGTTCTTC. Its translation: CASNAGPPGSEQFF.

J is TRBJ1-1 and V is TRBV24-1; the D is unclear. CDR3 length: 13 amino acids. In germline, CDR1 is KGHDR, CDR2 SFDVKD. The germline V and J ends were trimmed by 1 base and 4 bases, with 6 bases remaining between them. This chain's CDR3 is CATSDFGSTEAFF. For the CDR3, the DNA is TGTGCCACCAGTGATTTCGGGAGCACTGAAGCTTTCTTT.

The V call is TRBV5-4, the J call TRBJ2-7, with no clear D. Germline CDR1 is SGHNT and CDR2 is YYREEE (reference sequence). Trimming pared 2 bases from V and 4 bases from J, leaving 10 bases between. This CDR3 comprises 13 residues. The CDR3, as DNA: TGTGCCAGCAGCTTCGAGAACGGGTACGAGCAGTACTTC. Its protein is CASSFENGYEQYF.

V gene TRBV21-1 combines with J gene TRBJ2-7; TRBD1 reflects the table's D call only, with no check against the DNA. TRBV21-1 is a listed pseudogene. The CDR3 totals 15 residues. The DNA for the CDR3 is TGTGCCAGCAGCAAAATCGGGACAGGGGGAGCCGAGCAGTACTTC. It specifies CASSKIGTGGAEQYF.

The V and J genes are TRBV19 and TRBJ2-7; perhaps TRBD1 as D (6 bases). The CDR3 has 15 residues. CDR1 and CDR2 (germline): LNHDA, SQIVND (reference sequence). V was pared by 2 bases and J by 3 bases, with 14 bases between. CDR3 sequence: CASSISRGQSYEQYF. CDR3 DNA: TGTGCCAGTAGTATATCCAGGGGACAAAGCTACGAGCAGTACTTC.

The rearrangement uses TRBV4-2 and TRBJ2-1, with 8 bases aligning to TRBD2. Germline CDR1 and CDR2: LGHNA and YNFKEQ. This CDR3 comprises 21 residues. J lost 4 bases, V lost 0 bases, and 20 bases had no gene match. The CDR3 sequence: CASSQEGLKWGAAGVYNEQFF. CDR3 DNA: TGTGCCAGCAGCCAAGAGGGCCTAAAATGGGGTGCAGCGGGGGTATACAATGAGCAGTTCTTC.

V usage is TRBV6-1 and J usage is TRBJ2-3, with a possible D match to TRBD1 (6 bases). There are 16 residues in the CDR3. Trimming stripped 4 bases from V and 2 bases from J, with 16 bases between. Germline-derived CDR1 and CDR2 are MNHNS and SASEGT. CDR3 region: CASSAMLQGSTDTQYF. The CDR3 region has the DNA TGTGCCAGCAGTGCCATGCTACAGGGCTCCACAGATACGCAGTATTTT.

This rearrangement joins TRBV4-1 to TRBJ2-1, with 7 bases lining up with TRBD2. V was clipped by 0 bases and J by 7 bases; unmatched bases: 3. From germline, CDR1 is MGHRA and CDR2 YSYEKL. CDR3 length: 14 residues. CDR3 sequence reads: CASSQDDGGNEQFF. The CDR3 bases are TGCGCCAGCAGCCAAGATGACGGGGGGAATGAGCAGTTCTTC.

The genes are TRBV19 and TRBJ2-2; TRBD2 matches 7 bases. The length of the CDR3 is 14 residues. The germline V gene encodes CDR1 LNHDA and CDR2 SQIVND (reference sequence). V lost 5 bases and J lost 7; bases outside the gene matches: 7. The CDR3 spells CASSGLAAFGELFF. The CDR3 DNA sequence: TGTGCCAGTAGTGGTCTAGCGGCTTTCGGGGAGCTGTTTTTT.

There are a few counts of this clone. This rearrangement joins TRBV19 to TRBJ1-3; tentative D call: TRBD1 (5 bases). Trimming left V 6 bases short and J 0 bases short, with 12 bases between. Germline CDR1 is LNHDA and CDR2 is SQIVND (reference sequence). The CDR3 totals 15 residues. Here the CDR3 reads CASRGELNSGNTIYF. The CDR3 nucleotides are TGTGCCAGTAGAGGGGAACTCAACTCTGGAAACACCATATATTTT. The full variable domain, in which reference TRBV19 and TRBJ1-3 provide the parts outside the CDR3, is DGGITQSPKYLFRKEGQNVTLSCEQNLNHDAMYWYRQDPGQGLRLIYYSQIVNDFQKGDIAEGYSVSREKKESFPLTVTSAQKNPTAFYLCASRGELNSGNTIYFGEGSWLTVV.

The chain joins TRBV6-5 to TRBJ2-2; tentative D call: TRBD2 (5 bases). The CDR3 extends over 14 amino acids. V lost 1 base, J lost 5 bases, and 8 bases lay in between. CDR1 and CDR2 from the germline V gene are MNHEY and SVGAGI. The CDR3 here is CASSYWQRTGELFF. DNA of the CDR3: TGTGCCAGCAGTTACTGGCAGCGGACCGGGGAGCTGTTTTTT.

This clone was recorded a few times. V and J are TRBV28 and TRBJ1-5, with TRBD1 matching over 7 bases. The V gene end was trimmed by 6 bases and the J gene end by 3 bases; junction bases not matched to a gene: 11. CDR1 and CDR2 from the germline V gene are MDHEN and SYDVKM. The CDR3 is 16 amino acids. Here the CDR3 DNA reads TGTGCCAGCAGCCAGCCTCAGGGACAGAACAATCAGCCCCAGCATTTT. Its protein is CASSQPQGQNNQPQHF.

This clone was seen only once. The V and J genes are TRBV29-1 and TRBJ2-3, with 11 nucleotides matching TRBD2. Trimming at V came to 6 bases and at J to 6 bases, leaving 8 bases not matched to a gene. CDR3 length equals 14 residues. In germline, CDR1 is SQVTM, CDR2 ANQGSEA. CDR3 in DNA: TGCAGCGTCTCACTAGCGGGGGCGGTCGATACGCAGTATTTT. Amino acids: CSVSLAGAVDTQYF.

The CDR3 DNA reads TGTGCCACCAGCAGAGGGGACAGCAGGAACAATGAGCAGTTCTTC. Residues: CATSRGDSRNNEQFF. The genes are TRBV15 and TRBJ2-1; TRBD1 aligns across 7 bases. Per germline, CDR1 LNHNV and CDR2 YYDKDF (reference sequence). After removal of 1 base from V and 5 bases from J, the junction contained 5 bases not matched to a gene. The CDR3 sequence is 15 residues long.

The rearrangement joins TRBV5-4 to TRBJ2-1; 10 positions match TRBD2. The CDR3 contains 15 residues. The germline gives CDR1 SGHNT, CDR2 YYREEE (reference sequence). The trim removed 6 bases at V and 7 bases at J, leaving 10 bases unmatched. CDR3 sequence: CASTRSGGVFNEQFF. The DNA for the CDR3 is TGTGCCAGCACCAGGAGCGGGGGGGTTTTTAATGAGCAGTTCTTC. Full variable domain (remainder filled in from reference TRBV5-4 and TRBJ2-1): ETGVTQSPTHLIKTRGQQVTLRCSSQSGHNTVSWYQQALGQGPQFIFQYYREEENGRGNFPPRFSGLQFPNYSSELNVNALELDDSALYLCASTRSGGVFNEQFFGPGTRLTVL.

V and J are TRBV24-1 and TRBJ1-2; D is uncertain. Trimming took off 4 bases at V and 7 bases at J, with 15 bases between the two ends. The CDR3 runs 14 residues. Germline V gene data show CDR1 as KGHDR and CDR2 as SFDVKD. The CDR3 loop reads CATSDHGRRSGYTF. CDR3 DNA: TGTGCCACCAGTGACCACGGCAGGCGAAGTGGCTACACCTTC.

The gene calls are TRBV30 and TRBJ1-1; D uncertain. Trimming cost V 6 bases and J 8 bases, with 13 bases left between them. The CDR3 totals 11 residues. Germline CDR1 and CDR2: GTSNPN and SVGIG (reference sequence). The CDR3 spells CACSGHREAFF. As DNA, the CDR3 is TGTGCCTGCAGCGGGCACAGAGAAGCTTTCTTT.

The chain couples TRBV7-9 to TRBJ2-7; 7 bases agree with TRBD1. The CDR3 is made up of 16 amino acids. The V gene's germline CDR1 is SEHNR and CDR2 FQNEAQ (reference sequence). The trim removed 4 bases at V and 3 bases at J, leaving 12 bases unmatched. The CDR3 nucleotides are TGTGCCAGCAGCTCCCCCCGCGGACAGGCAGTCTACGAGCAGTACTTC. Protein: CASSSPRGQAVYEQYF.

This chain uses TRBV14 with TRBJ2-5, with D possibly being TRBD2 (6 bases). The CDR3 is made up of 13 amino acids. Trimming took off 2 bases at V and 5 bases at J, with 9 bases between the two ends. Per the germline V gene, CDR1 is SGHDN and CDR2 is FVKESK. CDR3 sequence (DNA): TGTGCCAGCAGCCAACAACTAGCCGAGACCCAGTACTTC. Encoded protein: CASSQQLAETQYF.

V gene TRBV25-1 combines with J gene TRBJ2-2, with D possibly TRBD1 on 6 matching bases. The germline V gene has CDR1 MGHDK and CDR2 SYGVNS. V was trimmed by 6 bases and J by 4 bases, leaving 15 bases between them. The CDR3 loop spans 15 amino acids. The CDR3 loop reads CASSPNRVSTGELFF. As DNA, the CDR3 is TGTGCCAGCAGCCCCAACAGGGTGAGCACCGGGGAGCTGTTTTTT. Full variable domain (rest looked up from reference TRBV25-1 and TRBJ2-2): EADIYQTPRYLVIGTGKKITLECSQTMGHDKMYWYQQDPGMELHLIHYSYGVNSTEKGDLSSESTVSRIRTEHFPLTLESARPSHTSQYLCASSPNRVSTGELFFGEGSRLTVL.

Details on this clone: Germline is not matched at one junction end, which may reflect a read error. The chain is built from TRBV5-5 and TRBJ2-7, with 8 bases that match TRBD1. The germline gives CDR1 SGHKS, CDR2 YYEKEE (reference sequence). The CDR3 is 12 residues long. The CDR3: CASSAEVGQDSF. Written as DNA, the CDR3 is TGTGCCAGCAGTGCAGAAGTGGGACAGGACTCTTTC.

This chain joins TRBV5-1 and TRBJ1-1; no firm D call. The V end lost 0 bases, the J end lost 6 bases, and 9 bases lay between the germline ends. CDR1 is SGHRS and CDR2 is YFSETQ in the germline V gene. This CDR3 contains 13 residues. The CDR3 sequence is CASSLVSRAEAFF. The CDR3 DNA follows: TGCGCCAGCAGCTTGGTGTCCCGCGCTGAAGCTTTCTTT.

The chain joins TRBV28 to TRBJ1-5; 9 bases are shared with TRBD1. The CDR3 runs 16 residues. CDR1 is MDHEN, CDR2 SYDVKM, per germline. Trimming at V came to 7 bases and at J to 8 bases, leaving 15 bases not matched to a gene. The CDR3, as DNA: TGTGCCAGCACGGTCAGCGGACAGGGGAATTCGGAGCCCCAGCATTTT. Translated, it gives CASTVSGQGNSEPQHF.

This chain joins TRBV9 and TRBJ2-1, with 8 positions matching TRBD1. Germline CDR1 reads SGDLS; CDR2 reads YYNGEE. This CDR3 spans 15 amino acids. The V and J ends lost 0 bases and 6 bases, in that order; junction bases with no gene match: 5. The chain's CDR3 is CASSVAGQGANEQFF. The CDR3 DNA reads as TGTGCCAGCAGCGTAGCGGGGCAGGGGGCCAATGAGCAGTTCTTC.

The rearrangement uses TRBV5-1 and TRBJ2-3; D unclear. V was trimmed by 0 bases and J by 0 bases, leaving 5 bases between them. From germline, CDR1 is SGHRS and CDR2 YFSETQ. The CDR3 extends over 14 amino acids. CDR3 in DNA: TGCGCCAGCAGCTTGGCCTTGAGCACAGATACGCAGTATTTT. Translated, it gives CASSLALSTDTQYF.

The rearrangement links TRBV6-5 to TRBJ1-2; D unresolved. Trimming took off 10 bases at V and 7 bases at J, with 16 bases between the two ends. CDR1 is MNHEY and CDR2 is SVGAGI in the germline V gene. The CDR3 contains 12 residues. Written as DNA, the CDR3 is TGTGCCATCCGATCCCTCAGTGCTGGCTACACCTTC. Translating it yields CAIRSLSAGYTF.

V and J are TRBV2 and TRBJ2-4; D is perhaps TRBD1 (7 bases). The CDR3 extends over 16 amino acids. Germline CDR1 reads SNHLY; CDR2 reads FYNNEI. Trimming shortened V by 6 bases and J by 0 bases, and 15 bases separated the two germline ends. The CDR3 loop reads CASREGQPLAKNIQYF. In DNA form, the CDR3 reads TGTGCCAGCAGGGAGGGACAGCCCTTAGCCAAAAACATTCAGTACTTC. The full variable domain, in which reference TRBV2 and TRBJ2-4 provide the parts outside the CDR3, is EPEVTQTPSHQVTQMGQEVILRCVPISNHLYFYWYRQILGQKVEFLVSFYNNEISEKSEIFDDQFSVERPDGSNFTLKIRSTKLEDSAMYFCASREGQPLAKNIQYFGAGTRLSVL.

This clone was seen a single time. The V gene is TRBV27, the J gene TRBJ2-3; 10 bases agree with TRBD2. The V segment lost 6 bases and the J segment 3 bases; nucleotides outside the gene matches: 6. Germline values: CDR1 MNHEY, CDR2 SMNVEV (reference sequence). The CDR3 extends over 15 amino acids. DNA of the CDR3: TGTGCCAGCAGCTACATAGCGGGAGGAACAGATACGCAGTATTTT. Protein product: CASSYIAGGTDTQYF.

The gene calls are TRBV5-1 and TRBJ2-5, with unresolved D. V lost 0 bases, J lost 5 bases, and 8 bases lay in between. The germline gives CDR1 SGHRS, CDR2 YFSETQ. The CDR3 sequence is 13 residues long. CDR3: CASSLAPGETQYF. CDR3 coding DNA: TGCGCCAGCAGCTTGGCCCCCGGGGAGACCCAGTACTTC.

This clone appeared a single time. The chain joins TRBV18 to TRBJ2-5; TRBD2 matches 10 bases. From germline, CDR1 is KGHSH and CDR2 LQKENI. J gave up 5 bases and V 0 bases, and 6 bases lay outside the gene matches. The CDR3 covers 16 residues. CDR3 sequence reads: CASSPPRLAGVETQYF. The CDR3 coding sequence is TGTGCCAGCTCACCACCGAGGCTAGCGGGGGTTGAGACCCAGTACTTC. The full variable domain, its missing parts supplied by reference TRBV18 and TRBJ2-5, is NAGVMQNPRHLVRRRGQEARLRCSPMKGHSHVYWYRQLPEEGLKFMVYLQKENIIDESGMPKERFSAEFPKEGPSILRIQQVVRGDSAAYFCASSPPRLAGVETQYFGPGTRLLVL.

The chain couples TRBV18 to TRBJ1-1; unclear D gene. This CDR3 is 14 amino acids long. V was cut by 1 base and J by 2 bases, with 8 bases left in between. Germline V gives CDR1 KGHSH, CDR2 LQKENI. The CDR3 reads CASSPQHVNTEAFF. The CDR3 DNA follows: TGTGCCAGCTCACCACAACACGTTAACACTGAAGCTTTCTTT.

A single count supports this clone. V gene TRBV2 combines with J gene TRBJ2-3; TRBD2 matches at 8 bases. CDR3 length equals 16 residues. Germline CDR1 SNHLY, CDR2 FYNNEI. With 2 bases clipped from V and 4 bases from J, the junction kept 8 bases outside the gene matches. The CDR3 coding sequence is TGTGCCAGCAGTGAACAAGGACTAGCCAACGCAGATACGCAGTATTTT. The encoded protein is CASSEQGLANADTQYF. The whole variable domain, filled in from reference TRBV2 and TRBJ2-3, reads EPEVTQTPSHQVTQMGQEVILRCVPISNHLYFYWYRQILGQKVEFLVSFYNNEISEKSEIFDDQFSVERPDGSNFTLKIRSTKLEDSAMYFCASSEQGLANADTQYFGPGTRLTVL.